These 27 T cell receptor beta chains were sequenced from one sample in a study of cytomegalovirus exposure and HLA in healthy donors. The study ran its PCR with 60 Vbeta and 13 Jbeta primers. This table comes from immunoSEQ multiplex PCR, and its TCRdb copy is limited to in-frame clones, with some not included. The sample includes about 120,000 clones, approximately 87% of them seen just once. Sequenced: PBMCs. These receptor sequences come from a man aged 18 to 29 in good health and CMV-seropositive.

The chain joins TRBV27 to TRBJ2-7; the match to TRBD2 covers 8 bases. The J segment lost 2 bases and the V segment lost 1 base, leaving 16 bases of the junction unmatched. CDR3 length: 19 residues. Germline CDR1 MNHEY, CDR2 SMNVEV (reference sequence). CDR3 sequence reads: CASSLFGEAGGDWAYEQYF. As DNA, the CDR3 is TGTGCCAGCAGTTTATTCGGCGAGGCGGGGGGAGATTGGGCCTACGAGCAGTACTTC.

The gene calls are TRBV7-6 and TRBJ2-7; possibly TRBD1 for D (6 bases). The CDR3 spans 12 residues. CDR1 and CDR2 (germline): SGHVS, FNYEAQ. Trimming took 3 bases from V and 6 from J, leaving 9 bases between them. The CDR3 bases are TGTGCCAGCAGCTTCTTGGGGGCCGAGCAGTACTTC. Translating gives CASSFLGAEQYF.

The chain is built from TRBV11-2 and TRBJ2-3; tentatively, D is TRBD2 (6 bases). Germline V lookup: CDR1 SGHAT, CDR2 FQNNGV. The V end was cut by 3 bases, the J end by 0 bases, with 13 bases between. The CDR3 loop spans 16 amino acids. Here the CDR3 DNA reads TGTGCCAGCAGCTTGGCTCTCAGCGGGAGCACAGATACGCAGTATTTT. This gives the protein CASSLALSGSTDTQYF.

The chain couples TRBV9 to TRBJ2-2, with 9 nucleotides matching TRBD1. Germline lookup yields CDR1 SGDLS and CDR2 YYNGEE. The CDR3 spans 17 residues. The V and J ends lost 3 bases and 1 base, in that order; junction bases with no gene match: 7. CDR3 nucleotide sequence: TGTGCCAGCAGCGCCCCGGGGGGACAGGGGAACACCGGGGAGCTGTTTTTT. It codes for CASSAPGGQGNTGELFF.

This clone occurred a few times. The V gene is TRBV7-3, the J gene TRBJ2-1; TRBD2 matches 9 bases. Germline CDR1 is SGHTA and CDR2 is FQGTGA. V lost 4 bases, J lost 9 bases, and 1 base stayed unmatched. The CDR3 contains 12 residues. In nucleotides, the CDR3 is TGTGCCAGCAGCTCGACTAGCGGTGAGCAGTTCTTC. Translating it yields CASSSTSGEQFF. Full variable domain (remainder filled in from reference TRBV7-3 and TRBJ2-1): GAGVSQTPSNKVTEKGKYVELRCDPISGHTALYWYRQSLGQGPEFLIYFQGTGAADDSGLPNDRFFAVRPEGSVSTLKIQRTERGDSAVYLCASSSTSGEQFFGPGTRLTVL.

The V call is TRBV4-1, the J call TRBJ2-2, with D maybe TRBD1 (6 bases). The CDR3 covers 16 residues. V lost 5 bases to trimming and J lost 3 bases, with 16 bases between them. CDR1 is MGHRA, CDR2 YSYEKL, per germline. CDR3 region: CASSASRGLDTGELFF. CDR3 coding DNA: TGCGCCAGCAGCGCGTCCAGGGGCTTGGACACCGGGGAGCTGTTTTTT.

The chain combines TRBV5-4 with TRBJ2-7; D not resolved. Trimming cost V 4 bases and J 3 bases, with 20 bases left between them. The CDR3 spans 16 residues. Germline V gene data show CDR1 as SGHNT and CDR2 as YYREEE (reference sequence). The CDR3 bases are TGTGCCAGCAGCCGCCTGGTCGGTGTAAGAAGCTACGAGCAGTACTTC. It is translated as CASSRLVGVRSYEQYF.

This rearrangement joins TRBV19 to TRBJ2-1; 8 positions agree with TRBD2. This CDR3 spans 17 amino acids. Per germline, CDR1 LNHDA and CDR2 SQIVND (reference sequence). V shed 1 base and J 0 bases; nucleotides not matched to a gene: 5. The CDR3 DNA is TGTGCCAGTAGTATAGGTTCGGGGGGGAGCTCCTACAATGAGCAGTTCTTC. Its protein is CASSIGSGGSSYNEQFF.

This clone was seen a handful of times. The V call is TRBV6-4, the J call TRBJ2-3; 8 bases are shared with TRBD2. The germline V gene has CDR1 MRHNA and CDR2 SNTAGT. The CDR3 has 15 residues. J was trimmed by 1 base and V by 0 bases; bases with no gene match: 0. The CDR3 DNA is TGTGCCAGCAGTGACTCGCGGGGGGGCACAGATACGCAGTATTTT. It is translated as CASSDSRGGTDTQYF.

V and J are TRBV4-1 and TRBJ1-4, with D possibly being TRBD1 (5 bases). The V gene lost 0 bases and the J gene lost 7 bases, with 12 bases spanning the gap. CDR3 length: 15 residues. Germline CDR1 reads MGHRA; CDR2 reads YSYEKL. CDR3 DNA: TGCGCCAGCAGCCAAGATATAGGGGAGGGTGAAAAACTGTTTTTT. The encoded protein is CASSQDIGEGEKLFF.

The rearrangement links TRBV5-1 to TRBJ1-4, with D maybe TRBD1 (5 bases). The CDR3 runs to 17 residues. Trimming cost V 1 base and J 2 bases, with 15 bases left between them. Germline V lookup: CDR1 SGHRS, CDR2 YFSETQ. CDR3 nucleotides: TGCGCCAGCAGCTTGAATTGGAGGGGCGATACTAATGAAAAACTGTTTTTT. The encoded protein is CASSLNWRGDTNEKLFF.

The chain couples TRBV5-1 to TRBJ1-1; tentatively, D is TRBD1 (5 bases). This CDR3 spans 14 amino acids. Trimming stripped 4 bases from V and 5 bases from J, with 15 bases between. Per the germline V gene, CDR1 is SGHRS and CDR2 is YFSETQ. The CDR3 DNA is TGCGCCAGCAGCCGAACAGGAGGAGGGACTGAAGCTTTCTTT. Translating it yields CASSRTGGGTEAFF.

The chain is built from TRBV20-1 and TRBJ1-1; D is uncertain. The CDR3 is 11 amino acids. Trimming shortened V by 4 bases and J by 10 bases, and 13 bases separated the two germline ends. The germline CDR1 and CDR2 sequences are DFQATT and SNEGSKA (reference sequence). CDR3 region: CSANPGLIAFF. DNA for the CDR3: TGCAGTGCTAATCCGGGGTTGATAGCTTTCTTT.

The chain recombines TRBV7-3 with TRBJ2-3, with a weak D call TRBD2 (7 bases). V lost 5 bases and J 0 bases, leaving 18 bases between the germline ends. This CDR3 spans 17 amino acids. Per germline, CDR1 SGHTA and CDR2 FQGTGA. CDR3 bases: TGTGCCAGCAGCCCATTTGGAGGGGGGGGGAGCACAGATACGCAGTATTTT. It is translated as CASSPFGGGGSTDTQYF.

As DNA, the CDR3 is TGTGCCAGCAGCTTATCACTCTACGAGCAGTACTTC. This translates into CASSLSLYEQYF. The V gene is TRBV11-2, the J gene TRBJ2-5, with D unresolved. The DNA end lines up better with TRBJ2-7; the J call may be wrong. This CDR3 has 12 residues. The V gene's germline CDR1 is SGHAT and CDR2 FQNNGV.

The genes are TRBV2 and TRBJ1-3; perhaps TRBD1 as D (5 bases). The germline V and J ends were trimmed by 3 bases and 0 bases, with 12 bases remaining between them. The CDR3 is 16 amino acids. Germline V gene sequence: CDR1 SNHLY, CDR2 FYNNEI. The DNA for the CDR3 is TGTGCCAGCAGTGACGGTTACAGGAGCTCTGGAAACACCATATATTTT. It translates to CASSDGYRSSGNTIYF.

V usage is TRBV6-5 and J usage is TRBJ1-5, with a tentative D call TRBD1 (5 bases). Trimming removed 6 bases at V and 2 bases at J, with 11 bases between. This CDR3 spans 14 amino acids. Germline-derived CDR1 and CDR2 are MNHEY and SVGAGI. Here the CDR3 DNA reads TGTGCCAGCAGCCCTTGGGGGGGCAATCAGCCCCAGCATTTT. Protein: CASSPWGGNQPQHF.

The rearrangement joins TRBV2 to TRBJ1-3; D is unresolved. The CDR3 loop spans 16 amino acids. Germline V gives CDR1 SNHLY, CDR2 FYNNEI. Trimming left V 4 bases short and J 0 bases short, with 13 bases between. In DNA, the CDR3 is TGTGCCAGCAGTGCCCCCGGACTCATCTCTGGAAACACCATATATTTT. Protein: CASSAPGLISGNTIYF.

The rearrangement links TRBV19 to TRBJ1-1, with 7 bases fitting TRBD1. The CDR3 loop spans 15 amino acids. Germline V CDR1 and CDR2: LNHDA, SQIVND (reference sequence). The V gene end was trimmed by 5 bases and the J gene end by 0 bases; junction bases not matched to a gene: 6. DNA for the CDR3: TGTGCCAGTAGTTCGCCCGGGACAGTGAACACTGAAGCTTTCTTT. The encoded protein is CASSSPGTVNTEAFF.

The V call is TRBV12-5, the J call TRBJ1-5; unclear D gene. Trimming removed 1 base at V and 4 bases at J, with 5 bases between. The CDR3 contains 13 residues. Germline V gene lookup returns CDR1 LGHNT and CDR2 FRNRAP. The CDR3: CASGLGQNQPQHF. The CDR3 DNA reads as TGTGCTAGTGGTTTGGGACAAAATCAGCCCCAGCATTTT.

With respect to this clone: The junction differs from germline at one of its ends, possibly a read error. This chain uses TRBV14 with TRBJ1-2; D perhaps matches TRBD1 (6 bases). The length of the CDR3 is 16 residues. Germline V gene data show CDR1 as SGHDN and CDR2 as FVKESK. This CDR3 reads CASSEESKGVRHGYTF. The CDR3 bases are TGTGCCAGCAGCGAAGAAAGTAAGGGGGTTCGCCATGGCTACACCTTC.

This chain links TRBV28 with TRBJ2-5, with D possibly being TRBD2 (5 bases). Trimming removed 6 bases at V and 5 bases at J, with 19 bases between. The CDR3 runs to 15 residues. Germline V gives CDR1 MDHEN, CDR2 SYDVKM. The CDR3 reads CASSHGGNLGETQYF. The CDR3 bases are TGTGCCAGCAGCCATGGAGGCAATCTTGGGGAGACCCAGTACTTC.

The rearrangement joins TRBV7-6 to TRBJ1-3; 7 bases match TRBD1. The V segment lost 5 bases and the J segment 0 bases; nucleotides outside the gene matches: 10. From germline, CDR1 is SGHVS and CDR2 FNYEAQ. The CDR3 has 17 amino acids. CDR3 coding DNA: TGTGCCAGCAGCATGCCCTCGGGACAGTTCTCTGGAAACACCATATATTTT. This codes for CASSMPSGQFSGNTIYF.

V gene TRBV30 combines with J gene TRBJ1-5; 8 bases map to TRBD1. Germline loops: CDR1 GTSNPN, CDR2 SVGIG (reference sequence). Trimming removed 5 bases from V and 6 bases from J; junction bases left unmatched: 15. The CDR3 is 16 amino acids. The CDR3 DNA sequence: TGTGCCTGGGCACGGGGGACAGGCGGAACTAGTCAGCCCCAGCATTTT. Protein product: CAWARGTGGTSQPQHF. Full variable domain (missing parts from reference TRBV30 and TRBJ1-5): SQTIHQWPATLVQPVGSPLSLECTVEGTSNPNLYWYRQAAGRGLQLLFYSVGIGQISSEVPQNLSASRPQDRQFILSSKKLLLSDSGFYLCAWARGTGGTSQPQHFGDGTRLSIL.

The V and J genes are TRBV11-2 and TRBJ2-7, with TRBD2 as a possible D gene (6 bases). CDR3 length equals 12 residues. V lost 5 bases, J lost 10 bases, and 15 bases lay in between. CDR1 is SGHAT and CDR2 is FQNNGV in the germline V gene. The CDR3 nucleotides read TGTGCCAGCAGCCAGTTTGGGACTTTTCAGTACTTC. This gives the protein CASSQFGTFQYF.

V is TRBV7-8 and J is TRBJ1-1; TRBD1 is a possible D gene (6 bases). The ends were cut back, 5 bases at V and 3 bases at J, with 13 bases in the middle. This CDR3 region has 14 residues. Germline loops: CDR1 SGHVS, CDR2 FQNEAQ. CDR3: CASSPRTVDTEAFF. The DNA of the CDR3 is TGTGCCAGCAGCCCGAGGACAGTGGACACTGAAGCTTTCTTT. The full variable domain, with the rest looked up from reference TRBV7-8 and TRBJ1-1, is GAGVSQSPRYKVAKRGQDVALRCDPISGHVSLFWYQQALGQGPEFLTYFQNEAQLDKSGLPSDRFFAERPEGSVSTLKIQRTQQEDSAVYLCASSPRTVDTEAFFGQGTRLTVV.

The DNA for the CDR3 is TGTGCCAGCCGAACTCCATCTCACTACTCCTACGAGCAGTACTTC. Protein sequence: CASRTPSHYSYEQYF. The rearrangement joins TRBV6-6 to TRBJ2-7; D unresolved. Germline CDR1 MNHNY, CDR2 SVGAGI (reference sequence). With 8 bases removed from V and 0 bases from J, the gap between germline ends came to 17 bases. This CDR3 contains 15 residues.